One sample yielded the 15 T cell receptor beta chains listed below, sequenced in a study of cytomegalovirus exposure and HLA in healthy donors. 13 Jbeta primers and 60 Vbeta primers were used for the PCR. Some clones are missing from TCRdb's copy, which holds only in-frame ones; the method was immunoSEQ multiplex PCR. Of 100,000 to 150,000 clones in the sample, about 85% are singletons; the top ten hold 1.5% to 2%. Input material: PBMCs. These receptors were taken from a boy under 18 in good health and CMV-seronegative.

This clone was seen more than once but under ten times. V gene TRBV10-3 combines with J gene TRBJ1-4; TRBD1 is a possible D gene (5 bases). The V gene lost 8 bases and the J gene lost 2 bases, with 9 bases spanning the gap. Germline CDR1 is ENHRY and CDR2 is SYGVKD. The CDR3 consists of 13 residues. The CDR3 coding sequence is TGTGCCATCTCCAGGGATACTAATGAAAAACTGTTTTTT. Translating gives CAISRDTNEKLFF.

Regarding this clone: A read error is likely, as this CDR3 ends without the conserved phenylalanine or tryptophan. V usage is TRBV15 and J usage is TRBJ1-2; D remains ambiguous. The V gene's germline CDR1 is LNHNV and CDR2 YYDKDF (reference sequence). The CDR3 extends over 14 amino acids. V was shortened by 1 base and J by 6 bases, with 12 bases between the two germline ends. The CDR3 here is CATSRVRPRDGYTL. Written as DNA, the CDR3 is TGTGCCACCAGCAGAGTCCGGCCACGGGATGGCTACACCCTC.

CDR3 DNA sequence: TGCGCCAGCAGCCAAGATGGGGGACAAGGAAACACCATATATTTT. This encodes CASSQDGGQGNTIYF. The rearrangement joins TRBV4-3 to TRBJ1-3, with D maybe TRBD1 (6 bases). Trimming removed 0 bases from V and 4 bases from J, with 10 bases in between. This CDR3 is 15 amino acids long. Germline V lookup: CDR1 LGHNA, CDR2 YSLEER.

The rearrangement uses TRBV7-8 and TRBJ2-3; unclear D gene. Germline CDR1 SGHVS, CDR2 FQNEAQ. This CDR3 contains 12 residues. The V end was cut by 2 bases, the J end by 4 bases, with 4 bases between. The CDR3 DNA sequence: TGTGCCAGCAGCTTACCCTCAGATACGCAGTATTTT. This translates into CASSLPSDTQYF.

The chain joins TRBV9 to TRBJ2-7; 7 bases fit TRBD1. The germline gives CDR1 SGDLS, CDR2 YYNGEE. The CDR3 spans 14 residues. V gave up 2 bases and J gave up 1 base; unmatched junction bases: 3. The CDR3 loop reads CASSVGTVSYEQYF. In DNA, the CDR3 is TGTGCCAGCAGCGTGGGGACAGTTTCCTACGAGCAGTACTTC.

The chain is built from TRBV10-2 and TRBJ2-5, with 9 bases aligning to TRBD1. The CDR3 covers 14 residues. V gave up 6 bases and J gave up 5 bases; unmatched junction bases: 7. CDR1 and CDR2 (germline): WSHSY, SAAADI. The CDR3 here is CASRGQGFSETQYF. The CDR3 DNA reads TGCGCCAGCAGGGGACAGGGTTTTTCGGAGACCCAGTACTTC.

This clone was recorded only once. CDR3 bases: TGTGCCAGCAGCTTGGTAGACGCAATCAGGAATGAGCAGTTCTTC. Amino acids: CASSLVDAIRNEQFF. The rearrangement joins TRBV7-6 to TRBJ2-1; the D is unclear. Germline V gene data show CDR1 as SGHVS and CDR2 as FNYEAQ. V was pared by 3 bases and J by 7 bases, with 16 bases between. CDR3 length equals 15 residues.

The V gene is TRBV4-3, the J gene TRBJ1-2; D gene ambiguous. Looked up from germline, CDR1 is LGHNA and CDR2 is YSLEER. The CDR3 loop spans 13 amino acids. The germline V and J ends were trimmed by 0 bases and 4 bases, with 6 bases remaining between them. The CDR3 protein is CASSQERSYGYTF. CDR3 sequence (DNA): TGCGCCAGCAGCCAAGAAAGGAGCTATGGCTACACCTTC.

This chain connects TRBV7-2 to TRBJ2-2, with D perhaps TRBD1 (5 bases). Germline assignment: CDR1 SGHTA and CDR2 FQGNSA. The CDR3 consists of 14 residues. V was pared by 5 bases and J by 6 bases, with 13 bases between. This chain's CDR3 is CASSMIGEAGELFF. CDR3 in DNA: TGTGCCAGCAGCATGATAGGGGAAGCCGGGGAGCTGTTTTTT.

This rearrangement joins TRBV5-6 to TRBJ1-5; D might be TRBD1 (6 bases). Germline V gene sequence: CDR1 SGHDT, CDR2 YYEEEE. Trimming pared 3 bases from V and 9 bases from J, leaving 22 bases between. CDR3 length: 16 residues. CDR3 residues: CASSWKDSRENWPQHF. CDR3 DNA sequence: TGTGCCAGCAGCTGGAAGGACAGCCGAGAGAATTGGCCCCAGCATTTT.

In the case of this clone: At one end, the junction sequence differs from germline, possibly due to a read error. This chain joins TRBV25-1 and TRBJ1-2; perhaps TRBD1 as D (5 bases). This CDR3 has 12 amino acids. Germline CDR1 is MGHDK and CDR2 is SYGVNS. For the CDR3, the DNA is TGTGCCATCTTGACAGAGTACTATGGCTACCCCTTC. Its translation is CAILTEYYGYPF.

Here the CDR3 reads CASSRTLDTQYF. Here the CDR3 DNA reads TGTGCCAGTAGTAGGACACTGGATACGCAGTATTTT. This chain connects TRBV19 to TRBJ2-3; the D gene is possibly TRBD1 (5 bases). V was pared by 4 bases and J by 6 bases, with 8 bases between. CDR3 size: 12 residues. The germline V gene encodes CDR1 LNHDA and CDR2 SQIVND (reference sequence).

The chain uses TRBV7-2 and TRBJ2-1; TRBD1 aligns across 7 bases. V lost 5 bases and J lost 6; bases outside the gene matches: 4. The CDR3 has 13 residues. Germline CDR1 is SGHTA and CDR2 is FQGNSA. The CDR3 sequence is CASSIWDSNEQFF. CDR3 sequence (DNA): TGTGCCAGCAGCATCTGGGACAGCAATGAGCAGTTCTTC.

V and J are TRBV5-1 and TRBJ2-7; possible D gene TRBD2, 5 bases. Trimming left V 0 bases short and J 1 base short, with 8 bases between. Germline CDR1 reads SGHRS; CDR2 reads YFSETQ. This CDR3 region has 14 residues. CDR3 nucleotide sequence: TGCGCCAGCAGCTTGGGACGGGAATCCTACGAGCAGTACTTC. This translates into CASSLGRESYEQYF.

The rearrangement links TRBV18 to TRBJ2-1; possible D gene TRBD2, 5 bases. CDR3 length equals 13 residues. CDR1 KGHSH and CDR2 LQKENI come from the germline V gene. V was clipped by 3 bases and J by 7 bases, with 10 bases between them. This CDR3 is CASSPRTENEQFF. CDR3 nucleotides: TGTGCCAGCTCACCCCGGACTGAAAATGAGCAGTTCTTC.